These 20 T cell receptor beta chains were all obtained from the same sample, sequenced in a study of T cells after yellow fever vaccination. TCRdb fed the 5' RACE reads into MiXCR, producing one record per CDR3 protein. The sample includes just over 300,000 distinct CDR3 sequences, roughly 3.5% of them seen just once. Sequenced here: PBMCs, sampled on the day of the yellow fever booster vaccination. Every receptor here comes from a man aged 18-30 years who received the YFV17D yellow fever vaccine.

The chain has TRBV5-1 and TRBJ1-6; possible D gene TRBD1, 5 bases. Per the germline V gene, CDR1 is SGHRS and CDR2 is YFSETQ. V lost 0 bases and J 10 bases, leaving 14 bases between the germline ends. The CDR3 covers 15 residues. CDR3 DNA: TGCGCCAGCAGCTTGGATCCCCTGGGGGAATCACCCCTCCACTTT. This translates into CASSLDPLGESPLHF. The variable domain in full, with the rest retrieved from reference TRBV5-1 and TRBJ1-6, is KAGVTQTPRYLIKTRGQQVTLSCSPISGHRSVSWYQQTPGQGLQFLFEYFSETQRNKGNFPGRFSGRQFSNSRSEMNVSTLELGDSALYLCASSLDPLGESPLHFGNGTRLTVT.

This clonotype came up a few times. V usage is TRBV6-2 or TRBV6-3 and J usage is TRBJ2-5, with D perhaps TRBD2 (6 bases). The CDR3 extends over 14 amino acids. V lost 5 bases and J lost 3, with 13 bases in between. Per germline, CDR1 MNHEY and CDR2 SVGEGT. This CDR3 is CASSNHGGEETQYF. CDR3 nucleotides: TGTGCCAGCAGTAACCACGGCGGGGAAGAGACCCAGTACTTC.

This clonotype came up a few times. The chain employs TRBV5-1 and TRBJ2-1; D might be TRBD1 or TRBD2, each matching 5 bases. Trimming shortened V by 2 bases and J by 1 base, and 16 bases separated the two germline ends. Germline-derived CDR1 and CDR2 are SGHRS and YFSETQ. This CDR3 spans 17 amino acids. This CDR3 reads CASSLGTGTGSYNEQFF. CDR3 nucleotides: TGCGCCAGCAGCTTAGGAACCGGGACGGGATCCTACAATGAGCAGTTCTTC.

This clonotype has more than one count but fewer than ten. The chain uses TRBV7-2 and TRBJ2-3; D uncertain. CDR3 length: 14 residues. Germline-derived CDR1 and CDR2 are SGHTA and FQGNSA. V lost 1 base and J 0 bases, leaving 5 bases between the germline ends. CDR3 protein: CASSLGKSTDTQYF. The CDR3 nucleotides read TGTGCCAGCAGCTTAGGGAAAAGCACAGATACGCAGTATTTT.

This clonotype appeared a few times. V usage is TRBV3-1 and J usage is TRBJ1-1; no firm D call. This CDR3 region has 18 residues. With 1 base removed from V and 5 bases from J, the gap between germline ends came to 23 bases. Germline CDR1 reads LGHDT; CDR2 reads YNNKEL (reference sequence). This CDR3 reads CASSQGNAAGGWRTEAFF. DNA for the CDR3: TGTGCCAGCAGCCAAGGTAACGCGGCAGGAGGCTGGCGGACTGAAGCTTTCTTT.

There are a few counts of this clonotype. The J gene is TRBJ2-3, the V gene TRBV4-1; perhaps TRBD1 as D (6 bases). Trimming stripped 3 bases from V and 3 bases from J, with 16 bases between. Germline values: CDR1 MGHRA, CDR2 YSYEKL. The CDR3 loop spans 16 amino acids. The DNA of the CDR3 is TGCGCCAGCAGCCAGTTGGGACATAGAGGGACAGATACGCAGTATTTT. It is translated as CASSQLGHRGTDTQYF.

Turning to this clonotype: A much larger clone differs by one base, so this may be a read error. The chain employs TRBV7-9 and TRBJ2-3; 12 bases align to TRBD1. Looked up from germline, CDR1 is SEHNR and CDR2 is FQNEAQ (reference sequence). The CDR3 extends over 13 amino acids. With V trimmed by 11 bases and J by 8 bases, 8 bases remained unmatched. CDR3 residues: CAGGTGGSVTQYF. The CDR3 DNA is TGTGCCGGTGGGACAGGGGGCTCAGTTACGCAGTATTTT.

This clonotype was seen at least ten times. The V and J genes are TRBV4-3 and TRBJ2-7; D remains unclear. Germline-derived CDR1 and CDR2 are LGHNA and YSLEER. V dropped 1 base and J dropped 5 bases, with 12 bases sitting between them. The CDR3 has 14 residues. The CDR3 nucleotides read TGCGCCAGCAGCCAAGCCACCCCGGGCCACGAGCAGTACTTC. Its translation is CASSQATPGHEQYF.

The rearrangement links TRBV12-3 or TRBV12-4 to TRBJ2-2; 10 positions match TRBD2. After removal of 7 bases from V and 4 bases from J, the junction contained 15 bases not matched to a gene. The CDR3 runs to 18 residues. This CDR3 is CASIDRAPSGGTTGELFF. The CDR3 nucleotides are TGTGCCAGCATAGATAGAGCCCCTAGCGGGGGTACCACCGGGGAGCTGTTTTTT.

This clonotype was counted ten times or more. This rearrangement joins TRBV7-8 to TRBJ2-7; D is ambiguous. The CDR3 length is 15 residues. Per germline, CDR1 SGHVS and CDR2 FQNEAQ. V gave up 0 bases and J gave up 3 bases, with 12 bases separating them. The CDR3 reads CASSLALGDNYEQYF. CDR3 bases: TGTGCCAGCAGCTTAGCGCTTGGGGATAACTACGAGCAGTACTTC.

The V gene is TRBV9, the J gene TRBJ2-1, with 9 bases matching TRBD2. V was clipped by 0 bases and J by 5 bases; unmatched bases: 3. This CDR3 region has 15 residues. The germline gives CDR1 SGDLS, CDR2 YYNGEE. CDR3 amino acids: CASSVGIAGDNEQFF. The CDR3, as DNA: TGTGCCAGCAGCGTAGGAATAGCGGGGGACAATGAGCAGTTCTTC.

The chain's CDR3 is CASRLQDHGSYNSPLHF. The CDR3 DNA reads TGTGCCAGCAGATTACAGGACCACGGATCCTATAATTCACCCCTCCACTTT. The J gene is TRBJ1-6, the V gene TRBV6-2 or TRBV6-3; tentative D call: TRBD1 (5 bases). Germline CDR1 reads MNHEY; CDR2 reads SVGEGT. The CDR3 length is 17 residues. The V end lost 6 bases, the J end lost 1 base, and 16 bases lay between the germline ends.

In this sample, this clonotype turned up many times. This rearrangement joins TRBV27 to TRBJ2-2; D not certain. CDR1 is MNHEY, CDR2 SMNVEV, per germline (reference sequence). With 4 bases removed from V and 6 bases from J, the gap between germline ends came to 12 bases. The CDR3 sequence is 14 residues long. CDR3 amino acids: CASSSLDGPGELFF. DNA for the CDR3: TGTGCCAGCAGTTCGCTAGATGGCCCCGGGGAGCTGTTTTTT.

This clonotype was counted ten times or more. The chain carries TRBV6-5 and TRBJ1-6; possible D gene TRBD1, 5 bases. Germline CDR1 is MNHEY and CDR2 is SVGAGI. V was trimmed by 5 bases and J by 2 bases, leaving 10 bases between them. The CDR3 loop spans 15 amino acids. The CDR3 coding sequence is TGTGCCAGCAGTAAGGGGACGGCCTATAATTCACCCCTCCACTTT. Protein: CASSKGTAYNSPLHF.

This clonotype has ten or more counts. The chain has TRBV6-5 and TRBJ2-1; tentatively, D is TRBD1 (6 bases). This CDR3 has 13 residues. Trimming stripped 5 bases from V and 7 bases from J, with 12 bases between. Germline V CDR1 and CDR2: MNHEY, SVGAGI. For the CDR3, the DNA is TGTGCCAGCAGTCGATTAAGGGGGAATGAGCAGTTCTTC. Amino acid sequence: CASSRLRGNEQFF.

V and J are TRBV7-2 and TRBJ2-6, with unresolved D. Germline CDR1 reads SGHTA; CDR2 reads FQGNSA. V dropped 8 bases and J dropped 1 base, with 9 bases sitting between them. The CDR3 totals 14 residues. The CDR3 DNA sequence: TGTGCCAGCGGCCCTGGGTCTGGGGCCAACGTCCTGACTTTC. This gives the protein CASGPGSGANVLTF.

There are many counts of this clonotype. The gene calls are TRBV20-1 and TRBJ2-2; TRBD1 matches at 7 bases. Per the germline V gene, CDR1 is DFQATT and CDR2 is SNEGSKA (reference sequence). CDR3 size: 14 residues. After removal of 5 bases from V and 2 bases from J, the junction contained 5 bases not matched to a gene. For the CDR3, the DNA is TGCAGTGCTCTTGACAGGGTTAACACCGGGGAGCTGTTTTTT. This gives the protein CSALDRVNTGELFF.

The rearrangement links TRBV7-9 to TRBJ2-5; D is undetermined. The germline V gene encodes CDR1 SEHNR and CDR2 FQNEAQ (reference sequence). V lost 7 bases and J 5 bases, leaving 8 bases between the germline ends. The CDR3 length is 11 residues. The CDR3 region has the DNA TGTGCCAGCACCCTAGAGGAGACCCAGTACTTC. It encodes CASTLEETQYF.

This clonotype was found many times. This chain links TRBV20-1 with TRBJ2-2, with unresolved D. This CDR3 is built from 14 residues. The germline V gene encodes CDR1 DFQATT and CDR2 SNEGSKA (reference sequence). The V end was cut by 3 bases, the J end by 0 bases, with 8 bases between. This CDR3 reads CSARRHANTGELFF. In nucleotides, the CDR3 is TGCAGTGCTAGGCGGCACGCGAACACCGGGGAGCTGTTTTTT.

The chain joins TRBV15 to TRBJ1-2, with 11 bases lining up with TRBD1. The CDR3 spans 14 residues. Unmatched junction bases numbered 7, after V lost 5 bases and J lost 8 bases. Germline V gene lookup returns CDR1 LNHNV and CDR2 YYDKDF (reference sequence). CDR3 nucleotides: TGTGCCACCAGCCGAGGACAGGGGGCTGGAGGCTACACCTTC. The encoded protein is CATSRGQGAGGYTF.